The rows below give T cell receptor beta chains drawn from one sample of a study of T cell repertoires in cytomegalovirus infection. TCRdb fed the reads into MiXCR, producing one record per CDR3 protein. The sample has approximately 260,000 distinct CDR3 sequences, approximately 17% seen once. Sequences were obtained from CD8+ T cells from PBMCs. The receptors shown here come from a human donor in good health (CMV status not recorded). Some clones in this sample may be carry-over from other donors' samples. The CDR3 runs from the conserved cysteine through the conserved F or W. The order of the fields is J gene, V gene, clone size, D gene, CDR3 length, CDR3 DNA, CDR3 protein. The D gene is left open where the match is weak. Size is stated for part of the rows, as once, few or many counts, or as a class when the clone is expanded.

>TRBJ2-1|TRBV20-1|few|TRBD2|15
TGCAGTGCTAGTGCCCGATCCGGGACTAGCAATGAGCAGTTCTTC
CSASARSGTSNEQFF
>TRBJ1-6|TRBV12-3/TRBV12-4|-|-|15
TGTGCCAGCAGCTTGATGGTATCTAGCAATTCACCCCTCCACTTT
CASSLMVSSNSPLHF
>TRBJ2-1|TRBV2|many|-|14
TGTGCCAGCATCGGGGCCACGCGGGGCAATGAGCAGTTCTTC
CASIGATRGNEQFF
>TRBJ2-3|TRBV28|many|TRBD2|18
TGTGCCAGCAGCCGCCGAGATCATAGCGGGGGGGCGTCAGATACGCAGTATTTT
CASSRRDHSGGASDTQYF
>TRBJ2-7|TRBV20-1|few|-|14
TGCAGTGCTAGAGATTCCCGGAGCTCCTACGAGCAGTACTTC
CSARDSRSSYEQYF
>TRBJ2-3|TRBV6-1|-|TRBD2|15
TGTGCCACCCAAGTCGCTAGCGGGGGTAGAGATACGCAGTATTTT
CATQVASGGRDTQYF
>TRBJ2-3|TRBV6-8|few|-|15
TGTGCCAGCAGTTACTCGGCGGTAAGCACAGATACGCAGTATTTT
CASSYSAVSTDTQYF
>TRBJ1-1|TRBV7-2|-|-|15
TGTGCCAGCAGCTTTCGGGACGGAATGAACACTGAAGCTTTCTTT
CASSFRDGMNTEAFF
>TRBJ2-3|TRBV7-6|many|-|14
TGTGCCAGCAGCTTAGGACAGGATTCAGATACGCAGTATTTT
CASSLGQDSDTQYF
>TRBJ2-1|TRBV7-6|-|-|15
TGTGCCAGCAGCTTAGCGGGGGGGGCTGTAAATGAGCAGTTGTTC
CASSLAGGAVNEQLF
>TRBJ2-3|TRBV7-2|many|-|16
TGTGCCAGCAGCTTAGCCCTAATCCCCCCGGCAGATACGCAGTATTTT
CASSLALIPPADTQYF
>TRBJ1-2|TRBV5-6|few|-|15
TGTGCCAGCAGCTTGGAAGAACAGTTGGACTATGGCTACACCTTC
CASSLEEQLDYGYTF
>TRBJ2-5|TRBV12-3/TRBV12-4|many|-|16
TGTGCCAGCAGTAGGAACGGGAACGAGGCAGGGGAGACCCAGTACTTC
CASSRNGNEAGETQYF
>TRBJ2-1|TRBV13|-|-|14
TGTGCCAGCAGCTTAGGGTCGGAGTACAATGAGCAGTTCTTC
CASSLGSEYNEQFF
>TRBJ2-1|TRBV6-5|-|-|16
TGTGCCAGCAGTTACTCGTGGGGCCAGGGCTACAATGAGCAGTTCTTC
CASSYSWGQGYNEQFF
>TRBJ2-5|TRBV7-2|many|-|15
TGTGCCAGCAGAAAGGGGGACACCGCAACAGGGACCCAGTACTTC
CASRKGDTATGTQYF
>TRBJ2-7|TRBV6-2/TRBV6-3|few|-|13
TGTGCCAGCAGTTTCGGACGGATCTACGAGCAGTACTTC
CASSFGRIYEQYF
>TRBJ2-1|TRBV4-1|few|TRBD2|16
TGCGCCAGCAGCCAAGATGGGACTAGCGGGGGGGTTGAGCAGTTCTTC
CASSQDGTSGGVEQFF
>TRBJ2-5|TRBV12-3/TRBV12-4|-|-|15
TGTGCCAGCAGTCGTTTTACCGGGGTAAAAGAGACCCAGTACTTC
CASSRFTGVKETQYF
>TRBJ2-2|TRBV7-9|few|TRBD1|14
TGTGCCAGCAGCGTTGGACAGGGGGCGGGGGAGCTGTTTTTT
CASSVGQGAGELFF
>TRBJ1-5|TRBV7-8|few|TRBD1|17
TGTGCCAGCAGCTTAGAGACAGGGCCCAAACACAATCAGCCCCAGCATTTT
CASSLETGPKHNQPQHF
>TRBJ1-2|TRBV4-3|many|TRBD1|16
TGCGCCAGCAGCCAAGATGGAGGGACAGGCCTCTATGGCTACACCTTC
CASSQDGGTGLYGYTF
>TRBJ2-3|TRBV7-2|-|TRBD2|15
TGTGCCAGCAGCTTTACGGGGGGGGGCACAGATACGCAGTATTTT
CASSFTGGGTDTQYF
>TRBJ1-1|TRBV5-1|-|-|16
TGCGCCAGCAGCTCCCGGGTCAACTACCGAGCGACTGAAGCTTTCTTT
CASSSRVNYRATEAFF
>TRBJ1-3|TRBV28|few|-|14
TGTGCCAGCAGTTTTCCACGGGACGGAAACACCATATATTTT
CASSFPRDGNTIYF
>TRBJ2-2|TRBV29-1|few|-|15
TGCAGCGTGGGGGGAGACAGGGAGAACACCGGGGAGCTGTTTTTT
CSVGGDRENTGELFF
>TRBJ2-3|TRBV6-4|few|TRBD2|16
TGTGCCAGCAGCCCCCTCGGAAGCGGGGTTGCAGATACGCAGTATTTT
CASSPLGSGVADTQYF
>TRBJ1-6|TRBV7-6|many|-|16
TGTGCCAGCAGCGCTTCAGGGTCGGGGTATAATTCACCCCTCCACTTT
CASSASGSGYNSPLHF
>TRBJ2-2|TRBV6-2/TRBV6-3|medium-sized|-|15
TGTGCCAGCAGCTCCTTCTTATCGTCCACCGGGGAGCTGTTTTTT
CASSSFLSSTGELFF
>TRBJ1-2|TRBV28|-|-|14
TGTGCCAGCAGTTTAATATCCTCTTGGTATGGCTACACCTTC
CASSLISSWYGYTF
>TRBJ2-5|TRBV28|few|-|13
TGTGCCAGCAGTTCATTAGGTCCAGAGACCCAGTACTTC
CASSSLGPETQYF
>TRBJ1-1|TRBV15|-|-|13
TGTGCCACCAGCAGAGATGCGGGGGATGAAGCTTTCTTT
CATSRDAGDEAFF
>TRBJ2-3|TRBV20-1|-|-|17
TGCAGTGCCCTGGGGATGGAGGGAGCGACTAGCACAGATACGCAGTATTTT
CSALGMEGATSTDTQYF
>TRBJ1-2|TRBV4-2|few|-|15
TGTGCCAGCAGCCAAGAGGGGGCGGACAACTATGGCTACACCTTC
CASSQEGADNYGYTF
>TRBJ2-1|TRBV4-1|few|-|15
TGCGCCAGCAGCCAAGATCGAAGGTTTAACAATGAGCAGTTCTTC
CASSQDRRFNNEQFF
>TRBJ2-2|TRBV15|many|TRBD1|20
TGTGCCACCAGCAGAGATGAGGCCGGGACAGGGGGCCCGTACACCGGGGAGCTGTTTTTT
CATSRDEAGTGGPYTGELFF
>TRBJ1-6|TRBV4-2|-|-|18
TGTGCCAGCAGCCAAGCTCCACAGGAGGGTTCCTATAATTCACCCCTCCACTTT
CASSQAPQEGSYNSPLHF
>TRBJ1-4|TRBV7-9|many|-|15
TGTGCCAGCCTAACAGCTTCAGGGCCCCTTGAAAAACTGTTTTTT
CASLTASGPLEKLFF
>TRBJ2-5|TRBV4-2|-|TRBD2|16
TGTGCCAGCAGCCAAGGGAGTAGCGGGGGGCAAGAGACCCAGTACTTC
CASSQGSSGGQETQYF
>TRBJ2-1|TRBV19|few|-|16
TGTGCCAGTAGTATTATCCCGGGACACTCCTACAATGAGCAGTTCTTC
CASSIIPGHSYNEQFF
>TRBJ2-5|TRBV7-4|-|-|17
TGTGCCAGCAGCTTAGACCCGGAACGACAGGACCAAGAGACCCAGTACTTC
CASSLDPERQDQETQYF
>TRBJ1-5|TRBV7-9|-|-|14
TGTGCCAGCAGCTTACCAGGGGAGGGTCAGCCCCAGCATTTT
CASSLPGEGQPQHF
>TRBJ2-7|TRBV7-2|many|TRBD2|14
TGTGCCAGCAGCTTAGTGGGGGGGATCTACGAGCAGTACTTC
CASSLVGGIYEQYF
>TRBJ1-2|TRBV29-1|-|TRBD1|13
TGCAGCGTCATTCGTACAGGGGACTATGGCTACACCTTC
CSVIRTGDYGYTF
>TRBJ2-7|TRBV12-3/TRBV12-4|many|-|15
TGTGCCAGCAGCTCAACCTCGGGATCCCCTGGGGAGCAGTACTTC
CASSSTSGSPGEQYF
>TRBJ1-1|TRBV2|few|-|12
TGTGCCAGCGGACAGTGGAACACTGAAGCTTTCTTT
CASGQWNTEAFF
>TRBJ2-4|TRBV11-2|many|-|12
TGTGCCAGCAGCTTTGGAGGGTACATTCAGTACTTC
CASSFGGYIQYF
>TRBJ2-1|TRBV27|-|TRBD1|13
TGTGCCAGCAGAAGACAGGGGTACGGAGAGCAGTTCTTC
CASRRQGYGEQFF
>TRBJ2-5|TRBV7-8|many|TRBD2|13
TGTGCCAGCAGCGAGAGCGGGGTCCCCTCCCAGTACTTC
CASSESGVPSQYF
>TRBJ2-4|TRBV7-9|-|-|15
TGTGCCAGCAGCTCCCCGCACGAGGCCAAAAACATTCAGTACTTC
CASSSPHEAKNIQYF
>TRBJ1-2|TRBV29-1|few|-|15
TGCAGCGTTGACAGCCGGGCAGGCGATCCGTTCGGCTACACCTTC
CSVDSRAGDPFGYTF